This T cell receptor (beta chain) was documented in a study of cytomegalovirus exposure and HLA in healthy donors. Losses at the gene ends were 4 bases for V and 4 bases for J; bases not matched to a gene: 6. Germline CDR1 reads MGHDK; CDR2 reads SYGVNS. The length of the CDR3 is 15 residues. PCR amplification relied on 60 Vbeta primers (plus 13 Jbeta primers). TCRdb keeps only in-frame clones here, not all; method: immunoSEQ multiplex PCR. Of fewer than 200,000 clones listed, more than 80% are singletons. Study-level findings and limits: Donors were assumed by presence/absence analyses to have roughly uniform sequencing depth. The authors later linked a missense DCLRE1C variant to TCR beta V- and J-gene trimming. Using the classifier, cytomegalovirus status was reportedly diagnosed with high specificity and sensitivity.

On this clone: Antigen unknown.

There were likely unrecorded immune exposures, though donors were nominally healthy when sampled. Sequencing input: PBMCs. The source of this sequence is a woman between 45 and 60 years old in good health and CMV-seronegative. The chain joins TRBV25-1 to TRBJ1-4; 7 bases line up with TRBD1. As DNA, the CDR3 is TGTGCCAGCAGTGTGCCTGACAGGGTTAATGAAAAACTGTTTTTT. Translation: CASSVPDRVNEKLFF.